This TCR beta chain is from a study of blood T cell repertoires in COVID-19. Study-wide context: Acute and convalescent COVID-19 specimens originated in the United States, Italy and Spain. Nucleic acid was either cDNA or gDNA, and it came from T cells, B-cell-depleted T cells, or PBMCs.

Followed longitudinally, the Seattle patients had been enrolled during active infection. TCRdb's table, derived via immunoSEQ multiplex PCR, lists solely in-frame clones and lacks some. This sample has 100,000 to 150,000 clones, with more than 80% found just once. The germline V and J ends were trimmed by 2 bases and 3 bases, with 14 bases remaining between them. The CDR3 consists of 15 residues. Germline V lookup: CDR1 SGHVS, CDR2 FQNEAQ. Material: peripheral blood. The TCR originated in a woman older than 75 with COVID-19, enrolled during active disease. V is TRBV7-8 and J is TRBJ2-7, with D possibly TRBD2 on 5 matching bases. The CDR3 region has the DNA TGTGCCAGCAGCTTAAGCAGCGGAGCGCTCTACGAGCAGTACTTC. It specifies CASSLSSGALYEQYF.